The entry that follows covers one T cell receptor (beta chain) sequence. The data were produced by immunoSEQ multiplex PCR, yet TCRdb's version contains in-frame clones alone and is incomplete. Of 48,000 or so clones listed, more than 80% are singletons. Time point in this sample: peripheral blood 6 weeks after treatment start. Germline loops: CDR1 MDHEN, CDR2 SYDVKM. The CDR3 has 15 amino acids. After removal of 6 bases from V and 2 bases from J, the junction contained 4 bases not matched to a gene. The data were obtained in a study of PD-L1 blockade in urothelial cancer. The genes are TRBV28 and TRBJ1-4; 9 bases are a match to TRBD1. This receptor was obtained from a man between 65 and 80 years old with urothelial cancer. Source: PBMCs, taken around atezolizumab (anti-PD-L1) treatment. The CDR3: CASSPGTGTNEKLFF. The CDR3 bases are TGTGCCAGCAGCCCTGGGACAGGGACTAATGAAAAACTGTTTTTT.